The following is a T cell receptor beta chain sequence with its context. Its antigen remains unknown. A single record per CDR3 protein comes from TCRdb applying MiXCR to the reads. This sample has about 130,000 distinct CDR3 sequences, with about 31% found just once. The data were taken from a study of T cell repertoires in cytomegalovirus infection. Turning to the study itself: CMV epitopes that were recently identified and HLA-C-restricted were used alongside well-studied HLA-B-restricted ones. Study-wide findings and caveats: HLA-C-restricted CMV-specific TCR beta clonotypes were dominant in the ex vivo response.

The CDR3 loop spans 16 amino acids. V was cut by 4 bases and J by 0 bases, with 13 bases left in between. The germline gives CDR1 KGHDR, CDR2 SFDVKD. Sequencing used CD8+ T cells from cultured PBMCs, obtained from culture after CMV antigen stimulation. The V call is TRBV24-1, the J call TRBJ2-3; a weak D match, TRBD1 (6 bases). The TCR comes from a human donor in good health (CMV status not recorded). Some clones in this sample may be carry-over from other donors' samples. The CDR3 bases are TGTGCCACCAGTGAGCGTCCGGACAGAAGCACAGATACGCAGTATTTT. Its protein is CATSERPDRSTDTQYF.